This T cell receptor (beta chain) was recorded in a study of T cell responses to AZD1222 COVID-19 vaccine. Study background: Combined were second doses at about 4 or about 12 weeks. Study findings and constraints: Without day 14 samples, only post-peak T cell repertoires were studied. Baseline testing showed seropositivity in only six or seven AZD1222 recipients.

The CDR3 runs 15 residues. Germline assignment: CDR1 MNHEY and CDR2 SVGEGT. The protocol was immunoSEQ multiplex PCR, while the TCRdb copy is restricted to in-frame clones and leaves out a portion. Among about 73,000 clones listed, about nine tenths were seen once. Remarks on this clone: Its antigen remains unidentified. One end of the junction is discordant with germline, which a read error may explain.

The specimen was peripheral blood, collected on day 0 of AZD1222 vaccination. The chain uses TRBV6-2 or TRBV6-3 and TRBJ2-7; maybe TRBD1 (6 bases). This TCR was recovered from an adult in good health. The CDR3 spells CASRYSGERTYEQYF. The CDR3, as DNA: TGTGCCAGCAGGTACTCAGGGGAGCGGACCTACGAGCAGTACTTC.